This T cell receptor (beta chain) emerged from a study of T cell changes during pregnancy in multiple sclerosis (dated by TCRdb to the late 2010s). Looking at the study overall: The study looked at changes in the T cell repertoire across pregnancy in women with multiple sclerosis.

As regards this clone: The antigen it recognizes is unknown. No qualities accompany the bases; no much larger clone lies one base away.

The protocol used for the library was the immunoSEQ multiplex PCR assay. The clones in this table, taken by TCRdb from immuneACCESS, are in-frame only. Not every clone is retained; where verified, under half of the shortfall comes from an unresolved V gene, and the cause of the rest is unknown. This sample lists 75,000 to 90,000 clones; approximately 91% were detected once. The ten biggest clones cover roughly 3.5% of the sample. This sequence originates from a female donor in good health, serving as a control in a pregnancy study. Some clones in this sample may be carry-over from other donors' samples. The sequencing used PBMCs, collected in the first trimester of pregnancy.

DNA sequence: TGTGCCAGCAGTCGCCGGGAGGGGGCTTATAGTTACGAGCAGTACTTC. This yields the protein CASSRREGAYSYEQYF. The chain employs TRBV28 and TRBJ2-7; possibly the D gene is TRBD2, per 8 matching bases. Trimming removed 5 bases from V and 4 bases from J, leaving 21 bases between the germline ends. The germline V gene yields MDHEN for CDR1 and SYDVKM for CDR2. Reading from cysteine to phenylalanine, the CDR3 counts 16 amino acids. The kept DNA is CDR3 alone, 48 bases in frame from the first base.